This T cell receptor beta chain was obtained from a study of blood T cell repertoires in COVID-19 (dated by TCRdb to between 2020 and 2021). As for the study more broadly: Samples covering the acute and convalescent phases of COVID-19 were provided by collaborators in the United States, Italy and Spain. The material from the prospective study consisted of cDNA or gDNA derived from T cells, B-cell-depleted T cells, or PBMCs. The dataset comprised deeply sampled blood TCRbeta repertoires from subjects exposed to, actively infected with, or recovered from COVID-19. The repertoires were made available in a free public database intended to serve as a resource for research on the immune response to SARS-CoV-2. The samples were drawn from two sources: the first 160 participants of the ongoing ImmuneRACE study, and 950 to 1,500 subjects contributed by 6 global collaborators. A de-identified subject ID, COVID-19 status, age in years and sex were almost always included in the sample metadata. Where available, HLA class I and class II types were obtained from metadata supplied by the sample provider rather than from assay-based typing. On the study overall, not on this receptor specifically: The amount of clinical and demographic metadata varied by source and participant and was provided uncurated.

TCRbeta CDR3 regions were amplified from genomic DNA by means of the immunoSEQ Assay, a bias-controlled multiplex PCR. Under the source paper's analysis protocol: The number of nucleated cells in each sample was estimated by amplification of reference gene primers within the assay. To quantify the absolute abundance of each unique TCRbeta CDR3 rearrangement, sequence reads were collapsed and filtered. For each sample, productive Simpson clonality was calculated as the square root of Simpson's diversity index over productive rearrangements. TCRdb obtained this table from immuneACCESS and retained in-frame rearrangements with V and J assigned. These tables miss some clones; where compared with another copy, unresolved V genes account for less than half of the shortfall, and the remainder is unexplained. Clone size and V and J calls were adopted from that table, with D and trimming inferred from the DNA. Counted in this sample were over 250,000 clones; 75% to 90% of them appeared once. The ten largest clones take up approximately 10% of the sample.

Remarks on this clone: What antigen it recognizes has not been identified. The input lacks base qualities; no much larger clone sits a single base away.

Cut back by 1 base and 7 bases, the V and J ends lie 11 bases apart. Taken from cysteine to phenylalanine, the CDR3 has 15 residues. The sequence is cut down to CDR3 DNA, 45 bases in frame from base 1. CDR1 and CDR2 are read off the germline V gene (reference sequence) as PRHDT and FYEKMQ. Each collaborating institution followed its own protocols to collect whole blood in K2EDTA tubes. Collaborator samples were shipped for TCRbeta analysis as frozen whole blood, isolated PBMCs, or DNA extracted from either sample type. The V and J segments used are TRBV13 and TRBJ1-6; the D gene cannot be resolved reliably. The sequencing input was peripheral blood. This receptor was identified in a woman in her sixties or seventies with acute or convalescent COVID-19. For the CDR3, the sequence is CASSLVSTENSPLHF. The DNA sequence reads TGTGCCAGCAGCTTAGTCTCCACGGAGAATTCACCCCTCCACTTT.